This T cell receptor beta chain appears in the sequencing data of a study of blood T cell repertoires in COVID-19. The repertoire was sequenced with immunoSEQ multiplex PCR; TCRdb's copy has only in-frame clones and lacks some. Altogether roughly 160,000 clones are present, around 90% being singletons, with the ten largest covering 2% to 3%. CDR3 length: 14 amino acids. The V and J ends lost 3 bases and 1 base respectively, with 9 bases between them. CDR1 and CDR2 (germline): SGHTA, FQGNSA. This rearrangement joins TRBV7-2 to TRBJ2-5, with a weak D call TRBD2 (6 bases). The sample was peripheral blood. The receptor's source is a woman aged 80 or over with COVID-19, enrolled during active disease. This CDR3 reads CASSFSGLQETQYF. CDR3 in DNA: TGTGCCAGCAGCTTTTCGGGACTCCAAGAGACCCAGTACTTC.